This T cell receptor (beta chain) was sequenced during a study of shared clonotypes between healthy human individuals. This CDR3 is 12 amino acids long. After removal of 5 bases from V and 10 bases from J, the junction contained 4 bases not matched to a gene. CDR1 is MNHEY, CDR2 SVGAGI, per germline. Sequencing used immunoSEQ multiplex PCR; TCRdb keeps in-frame clones, though not all of them. The sample holds hundreds of thousands of clones, about 78% seen once. At least ten counts were recorded for this clone. The V gene is TRBV6-5, the J gene TRBJ2-1, with 8 bases lining up with TRBD2. Sequencing used memory CD4+ T cells sorted from blood. Noted subset: CD45RA-negative fraction. This TCR was recovered from a woman in her thirties in good health. CDR3 DNA: TGTGCCAGCAGTCGGGGGGGGCACGAGCAGTTCTTC. This gives the protein CASSRGGHEQFF.